What follows are 25 T cell receptor beta chains derived from one specimen sequenced in a study of CD8+ T cells in alopecia areata. Regarding treatment: oral pan-JAK inhibitor, 5-10 mg twice daily. Sequencing relied on a cDNA template that was reverse transcribed from extracted RNA. TCRdb's copy holds only in-frame clones and misses some; the assay was immunoSEQ multiplex PCR. The sample has approximately 200,000 clones, 45% to 75% seen once; the top ten hold about 3.5%. This specimen was CD4+ T cells sorted from blood, taken at week 4, from a patient treated with tofacitinib. The receptors were sampled from a human donor with alopecia areata.

This CDR3 is CASSREVGGDTQYF. DNA of the CDR3: TGCGCCAGCAGCAGGGAGGTCGGCGGTGATACGCAGTATTTT. V is TRBV5-1 and J is TRBJ2-3; maybe TRBD2 (6 bases). V was cut by 4 bases and J by 6 bases, with 15 bases left in between. The germline V gene encodes CDR1 SGHRS and CDR2 YFSETQ. This CDR3 has 14 amino acids. Based on the CDR3 plus reference TRBV5-1 and TRBJ2-3, the full variable domain is KAGVTQTPRYLIKTRGQQVTLSCSPISGHRSVSWYQQTPGQGLQFLFEYFSETQRNKGNFPGRFSGRQFSNSRSEMNVSTLELGDSALYLCASSREVGGDTQYFGPGTRLTVL.

This clone came up a few times. The chain employs TRBV6-6 and TRBJ2-2, with D maybe TRBD1 (6 bases). V gave up 10 bases and J gave up 1 base, with 13 bases separating them. The V gene's germline CDR1 is MNHNY and CDR2 SVGAGI (reference sequence). The CDR3 has 14 amino acids. CDR3 in amino acids: CATQLTGNTGELFF. In nucleotides, the CDR3 is TGTGCCACTCAACTGACAGGGAACACCGGGGAGCTGTTTTTT.

The J gene is TRBJ2-7, the V gene TRBV5-1; D may correspond to TRBD1 or TRBD2 (5 bases each). Germline V gene lookup returns CDR1 SGHRS and CDR2 YFSETQ. V was cut by 1 base and J by 4 bases, with 15 bases left in between. This CDR3 region has 15 residues. CDR3: CASSLFGGGGYEQYF. In nucleotides, the CDR3 is TGCGCCAGCAGCTTGTTTGGCGGTGGGGGATACGAGCAGTACTTC.

Only a few counts were recorded for this clone. The gene calls are TRBV28 and TRBJ1-2; TRBD1 matches 9 bases. V shed 6 bases, J shed 4 bases, and the junction held 6 bases outside the gene matches. Germline V gene lookup returns CDR1 MDHEN and CDR2 SYDVKM. The CDR3 is 14 residues long. The CDR3 DNA is TGTGCCAGCAGGAGGACAGGGGCAGCCTATGGCTACACCTTC. Translating it yields CASRRTGAAYGYTF.

A few counts support this clone. V gene TRBV4-2 combines with J gene TRBJ2-4, with D possibly matching TRBD2 (7 bases). The CDR3 length is 14 residues. Germline CDR1 and CDR2: LGHNA and YNFKEQ. V dropped 0 bases and J dropped 8 bases, with 11 bases sitting between them. CDR3 region: CASSQDRGGDIQYF. In nucleotides, the CDR3 is TGTGCCAGCAGCCAAGACAGGGGAGGGGACATTCAGTACTTC.

CDR3 coding DNA: TGTGCCTGGAGTGGACAGAGGAATAGCAATCAGCCCCAGCATTTT. Its protein product is CAWSGQRNSNQPQHF. V usage is TRBV30 and J usage is TRBJ1-5; D might be TRBD1 (5 bases). The V end was cut by 1 base, the J end by 0 bases, with 10 bases between. This CDR3 is built from 15 residues. From germline, CDR1 is GTSNPN and CDR2 SVGIG (reference sequence).

The CDR3 protein is CSANSPRSTDTQYF. CDR3 bases: TGCAGCGCCAATTCTCCCCGAAGCACAGATACGCAGTATTTT. This rearrangement joins TRBV29-1 to TRBJ2-3; D not certain. This CDR3 comprises 14 residues. Germline loops: CDR1 SQVTM, CDR2 ANQGSEA. V was shortened by 7 bases and J by 0 bases, with 14 bases between the two germline ends.

The J gene is TRBJ2-7, the V gene TRBV30; D might be TRBD1 or TRBD2, each matching 6 bases. From germline, CDR1 is GTSNPN and CDR2 SVGIG (reference sequence). This CDR3 is built from 14 residues. V shed 0 bases and J shed 0 bases, with 9 bases lying between them. CDR3 in amino acids: CAWSVGGTSYEQYF. Written as DNA, the CDR3 is TGTGCCTGGAGTGTAGGGGGGACCTCCTACGAGCAGTACTTC.

Concerning this clone: The same CDR3 can be traced to other DNA sequences in this sample. Written as DNA, the CDR3 is TGTGCCTGGAGTGTACTGGGCACAGATACGCAGTATTTT. Its translation: CAWSVLGTDTQYF. The chain couples TRBV30 to TRBJ2-3; D is unclear. V gave up 0 bases and J gave up 1 base, with 5 bases separating them. The CDR3 is 13 residues long. Germline CDR1 reads GTSNPN; CDR2 reads SVGIG (reference sequence).

In its sample, this clone was seen a few times. A read error may account for a junction end that differs from germline. CDR3 residues: CASSWTSGLLIF. CDR3 nucleotides: TGTGCCAGCAGCTGGACTAGCGGCTTGTTGATCTTC. This chain joins TRBV6-1 and TRBJ2-1, with 10 bases matching TRBD2. The germline V gene encodes CDR1 MNHNS and CDR2 SASEGT. This CDR3 has 12 amino acids.

The rearrangement joins TRBV30 to TRBJ2-1, with 7 positions matching TRBD2. The V gene's germline CDR1 is GTSNPN and CDR2 SVGIG (reference sequence). After removal of 4 bases from V and 2 bases from J, the junction contained 5 bases not matched to a gene. The CDR3 is 14 amino acids. CDR3 in amino acids: CAWNRGSAYNEQFF. DNA for the CDR3: TGTGCCTGGAATCGCGGGAGCGCCTACAATGAGCAGTTCTTC.

This clone appeared a few times. The chain carries TRBV30 and TRBJ1-5, with TRBD1 as a possible D gene (6 bases). Looked up from germline, CDR1 is GTSNPN and CDR2 is SVGIG (reference sequence). Between the trimmed V and J ends, which lost 3 bases and 7 bases, there was a span of 10 bases. The CDR3 has 12 residues. The CDR3 spells CAWRAGEQPQHF. The CDR3 coding sequence is TGTGCCTGGAGGGCAGGGGAACAGCCCCAGCATTTT.

The CDR3 region has the DNA TGTGCCAGCAGCCCTAGGGACAGGGGTTACGAGCAGTACTTC. It translates to CASSPRDRGYEQYF. The V call is TRBV7-2, the J call TRBJ2-7; 10 nucleotides line up with TRBD1. With V trimmed by 5 bases and J by 4 bases, 5 bases remained unmatched. The germline CDR1 and CDR2 sequences are SGHTA and FQGNSA. This CDR3 has 14 amino acids. The complete variable domain, with remaining parts taken from reference TRBV7-2 and TRBJ2-7, reads GAGVSQSPSNKVTEKGKDVELRCDPISGHTALYWYRQSLGQGLEFLIYFQGNSAPDKSGLPSDRFSAERTGGSVSTLTIQRTQQEDSAVYLCASSPRDRGYEQYFGPGTRLTVT.

The CDR3 DNA follows: TGTGCCAGCAACCTGGGGAGCAATCAGCCCCAGCATTTT. It yields the protein CASNLGSNQPQHF. The chain recombines TRBV5-6 with TRBJ1-5; unclear D gene. V lost 6 bases to trimming and J lost 1 base, with 8 bases between them. The CDR3 contains 13 residues. The germline CDR1 and CDR2 sequences are SGHDT and YYEEEE.

The rearrangement links TRBV4-1 to TRBJ1-5; possible D gene TRBD1, 5 bases. Trimming pared 1 base from V and 5 bases from J, leaving 21 bases between. This CDR3 region has 18 residues. Germline V gene data show CDR1 as MGHRA and CDR2 as YSYEKL. The CDR3 nucleotides read TGCGCCAGCAGCCAAGGCAGTTCTCCGGGGAGAGGGGATCAGCCCCAGCATTTT. This translates into CASSQGSSPGRGDQPQHF.

Remarks on this clone: At the DNA level, this CDR3 is encoded by other sequences in the same sample as well. The J gene is TRBJ2-5, the V gene TRBV29-1; a weak D match, TRBD2 (5 bases). The length of the CDR3 is 12 residues. With 3 bases removed from V and 5 bases from J, the gap between germline ends came to 10 bases. Germline-derived CDR1 and CDR2 are SQVTM and ANQGSEA. The CDR3 DNA sequence: TGCAGCGTTGAGCGGGCGGCGGAGACCCAGTACTTC. Protein sequence: CSVERAAETQYF.

The table lists this clone with a few counts. The genes are TRBV4-3 and TRBJ2-5; possibly TRBD1 for D (5 bases). Germline-derived CDR1 and CDR2 are LGHNA and YSLEER. Trimming took off 0 bases at V and 3 bases at J, with 8 bases between the two ends. The CDR3 length is 14 residues. This chain's CDR3 is CASSQETAEETQYF. CDR3 sequence (DNA): TGCGCCAGCAGCCAAGAGACAGCTGAAGAGACCCAGTACTTC.

The chain combines TRBV30 with TRBJ2-5; the D gene is possibly TRBD2 (7 bases). Trimming left V 0 bases short and J 0 bases short, with 11 bases between. This CDR3 region has 15 residues. Germline-derived CDR1 and CDR2 are GTSNPN and SVGIG (reference sequence). The CDR3 coding sequence is TGTGCCTGGAGTGTAGGCGGGGGCTACCAAGAGACCCAGTACTTC. Its protein is CAWSVGGGYQETQYF.

The CDR3, as DNA: TGCGCCAGCAGCAAAGGGACCGAGGGCCTGGAGGGCTACACCTTC. Its protein is CASSKGTEGLEGYTF. The chain is built from TRBV5-1 and TRBJ1-2; perhaps TRBD1 as D (5 bases). Germline V CDR1 and CDR2: SGHRS, YFSETQ. Between the trimmed V and J ends, which lost 4 bases and 8 bases, there was a span of 21 bases. The CDR3 runs to 15 residues.

This sequence joins TRBV9 and TRBJ2-1; the D gene is possibly TRBD1 (6 bases). Germline V lookup: CDR1 SGDLS, CDR2 YYNGEE. Deletions cut 0 bases from V and 7 bases from J, with 8 bases between. This CDR3 spans 13 amino acids. CDR3 sequence (DNA): TGTGCCAGCAGCGTAGGCCAGGGGAATGAGCAGTTCTTC. Protein product: CASSVGQGNEQFF.

The V gene is TRBV29-1, the J gene TRBJ2-3; D gene ambiguous. V was trimmed by 2 bases and J by 0 bases, leaving 9 bases between them. Looked up from germline, CDR1 is SQVTM and CDR2 is ANQGSEA. The CDR3 totals 14 residues. CDR3 DNA sequence: TGCAGCGTTGAATTCCAGCCTAGCACAGATACGCAGTATTTT. This codes for CSVEFQPSTDTQYF.

The V gene is TRBV15, the J gene TRBJ2-3, with 8 bases aligning to TRBD2. The germline V gene has CDR1 LNHNV and CDR2 YYDKDF (reference sequence). V shed 8 bases and J 2 bases; nucleotides not matched to a gene: 12. The CDR3 contains 16 residues. CDR3 residues: CATSGGRGAPTDTQYF. For the CDR3, the DNA is TGTGCCACCTCCGGGGGGCGGGGGGCCCCCACAGATACGCAGTATTTT.

The chain couples TRBV10-3 to TRBJ2-5; TRBD1 matches 7 bases. There are 14 residues in the CDR3. Germline V gene sequence: CDR1 ENHRY, CDR2 SYGVKD. With V trimmed by 5 bases and J by 3 bases, 6 bases remained unmatched. The CDR3 coding sequence is TGTGCCATCAGTTCCGCCGGGACAGAAGAGACCCAGTACTTC. Amino acids: CAISSAGTEETQYF.

This clone was seen only a few times. The rearrangement uses TRBV6-5 and TRBJ1-2; 12 bases align to TRBD1. The germline V gene has CDR1 MNHEY and CDR2 SVGAGI. The CDR3 is 15 amino acids. V trimming: 5 bases; J trimming: 6 bases; junction bases outside the gene matches: 7. CDR3 nucleotides: TGTGCCAGCAGTCCATGGGACAGGGGGCGAAATGGCTACACCTTC. This sequence encodes CASSPWDRGRNGYTF.

This clone has just a few counts. CDR3 protein: CASSLLAGNNYGYTF. CDR3 nucleotide sequence: TGTGCCAGCAGCTTATTGGCAGGGAATAACTATGGCTACACCTTC. The J gene is TRBJ1-2, the V gene TRBV7-2, with TRBD1 as a possible D gene (5 bases). V lost 2 bases and J 1 base, leaving 11 bases between the germline ends. Germline-derived CDR1 and CDR2 are SGHTA and FQGNSA. This CDR3 has 15 residues.